This TCR beta chain was documented in a study of T cells in Graves' hyperthyroidism and ophthalmopathy. Overall study results and limits: Ophthalmopathy prediction by the model preceded onset by a median about 6.3 months.

Amplified TCR beta CDR3 regions derived from RNA transcripts. HTBI primers were employed in a first-round RT-PCR of the TCR CDR3. TCRdb reprocessed the multiplex PCR reads with MiXCR, giving one entry per CDR3 protein. This sample has about 560,000 distinct CDR3 sequences; approximately 15% occur once, and the top ten carry under 7.5%. V was cut by 4 bases and J by 4 bases, with 21 bases left in between. CDR1 is SGHKS, CDR2 YYEKEE, per germline (reference sequence). The CDR3 totals 17 residues. The table lists this clonotype with many counts. Its antigen is currently unknown. The clonotype originates from a woman aged 25 to 39 with Graves' hyperthyroidism. The sequencing sample was made of blood. J is TRBJ2-1 and V is TRBV5-5; D is tentatively TRBD1 or TRBD2 (6 bases each). CDR3 amino acids: CASSLGGLRDVYNEQFF. The CDR3 nucleotides are TGTGCCAGCAGCCTTGGGGGGCTACGGGATGTATACAATGAGCAGTTCTTC.